These 29 T cell receptor beta chains were all obtained from the same sample, sequenced in a study of control samples from healthy donors and cancer patients. Libraries were prepared by immunoSEQ multiplex PCR; TCRdb keeps only in-frame clonotypes and omits some of them. The sample consists of roughly 120,000 clones, over 90% of them appearing once. What was sequenced was blood. These receptors all stem from a man aged 30 to 39 in good health.

In its sample, this clone was seen a few times. The chain couples TRBV18 to TRBJ1-1; the D gene is possibly TRBD1 (5 bases). The CDR3 loop spans 12 amino acids. Germline CDR1 and CDR2: KGHSH and LQKENI. Trimming removed 5 bases from V and 6 bases from J, with 10 bases in between. In DNA, the CDR3 is TGTGCCAGCTCAGGGGCCTTCTCTGAAGCTTTCTTT. Translated, it gives CASSGAFSEAFF. The entire variable domain, with the rest obtained from reference TRBV18 and TRBJ1-1, is as follows: NAGVMQNPRHLVRRRGQEARLRCSPMKGHSHVYWYRQLPEEGLKFMVYLQKENIIDESGMPKERFSAEFPKEGPSILRIQQVVRGDSAAYFCASSGAFSEAFFGQGTRLTVV.

This chain links TRBV6-2 or TRBV6-3 with TRBJ1-2; the D gene is possibly TRBD1 (6 bases). This CDR3 contains 14 residues. The germline V gene has CDR1 MNHEY and CDR2 SVGEGT. V was cut by 2 bases and J by 8 bases, with 15 bases left in between. CDR3 residues: CASSYQGILWGYTF. DNA for the CDR3: TGTGCCAGCAGTTACCAGGGGATTCTATGGGGCTACACCTTC.

This rearrangement joins TRBV18 to TRBJ2-5; no reliable D call. The germline V and J ends were trimmed by 4 bases and 2 bases, with 5 bases remaining between them. This CDR3 contains 12 residues. Germline V gene lookup returns CDR1 KGHSH and CDR2 LQKENI. The CDR3 region is CASSLTQETQYF. The CDR3 DNA sequence: TGTGCCAGCTCACTTACACAAGAGACCCAGTACTTC. Full variable domain (rest looked up from reference TRBV18 and TRBJ2-5): NAGVMQNPRHLVRRRGQEARLRCSPMKGHSHVYWYRQLPEEGLKFMVYLQKENIIDESGMPKERFSAEFPKEGPSILRIQQVVRGDSAAYFCASSLTQETQYFGPGTRLLVL.

This chain links TRBV13 with TRBJ2-6, with D possibly matching TRBD1 (6 bases). Trimming removed 8 bases from V and 2 bases from J, with 10 bases in between. The CDR3 totals 14 residues. Germline lookup yields CDR1 PRHDT and CDR2 FYEKMQ (reference sequence). The CDR3 region has the DNA TGTGCCAGCCGACGACAGGCTGGGGCCAACGTCCTGACTTTC. Translation gives CASRRQAGANVLTF. Complete variable domain (other parts from reference TRBV13 and TRBJ2-6): AAGVIQSPRHLIKEKRETATLKCYPIPRHDTVYWYQQGPGQDPQFLISFYEKMQSDKGSIPDRFSAQQFSDYHSELNMSSLELGDSALYFCASRRQAGANVLTFGAGSRLTVL.

This clone was seen once. The chain carries TRBV24-1 and TRBJ2-1; D is perhaps TRBD1 (7 bases). V shed 1 base and J shed 6 bases, with 15 bases lying between them. CDR1 is KGHDR and CDR2 is SFDVKD in the germline V gene. The CDR3 loop spans 16 amino acids. Here the CDR3 reads CATSDFVRGDTNEQFF. In DNA, the CDR3 is TGTGCCACCAGTGATTTCGTCAGGGGGGACACCAATGAGCAGTTCTTC.

This clone was counted a few times. This sequence joins TRBV7-7 and TRBJ1-5, with TRBD1 matching 8 bases. J lost 10 bases, V lost 0 bases, and 23 bases had no gene match. Germline lookup yields CDR1 SSHAT and CDR2 FNYEAQ (reference sequence). The CDR3 has 20 amino acids. Written as DNA, the CDR3 is TGTGCCAGCAGCTTAGCGCTGGACAGGGCGCCCGGCCGATTAATCAGCCCCCAGCATTTT. Its translation: CASSLALDRAPGRLISPQHF.

The chain carries TRBV24-1 and TRBJ2-2, with 9 nucleotides matching TRBD1. The CDR3 length is 16 residues. V dropped 4 bases and J dropped 3; count of bases not matched to a gene: 5. Germline assignment: CDR1 KGHDR and CDR2 SFDVKD. DNA of the CDR3: TGTGCCACCAGTGACCCTGACAGGGGGTACACCGGGGAGCTGTTTTTT. Protein sequence: CATSDPDRGYTGELFF.

J is TRBJ1-5 and V is TRBV27; possible D gene TRBD1, 6 bases. V lost 3 bases and J 2 bases, leaving 17 bases between the germline ends. Germline lookup yields CDR1 MNHEY and CDR2 SMNVEV (reference sequence). CDR3 length: 17 residues. Here the CDR3 DNA reads TGTGCCAGCAGTTTCCGGCCAGGGGATCCTCGCAATCAGCCCCAGCATTTT. Translation: CASSFRPGDPRNQPQHF.

The V gene is TRBV4-2, the J gene TRBJ2-3, with 7 bases lining up with TRBD1. The trim removed 3 bases at V and 1 base at J, leaving 13 bases unmatched. This CDR3 contains 18 residues. Germline loops: CDR1 LGHNA, CDR2 YNFKEQ. CDR3 in amino acids: CASSQGLPTGVGTDTQYF. Written as DNA, the CDR3 is TGTGCCAGCAGCCAGGGTCTCCCAACAGGGGTGGGCACAGATACGCAGTATTTT.

Written as DNA, the CDR3 is TGTGCCAGCTCACCCCGGGACAGGGGGGTGAACACTGAAGCTTTCTTT. Protein product: CASSPRDRGVNTEAFF. The gene calls are TRBV18 and TRBJ1-1; 11 nucleotides agree with TRBD1. Per the germline V gene, CDR1 is KGHSH and CDR2 is LQKENI. CDR3 length equals 16 residues. J lost 0 bases, V lost 3 bases, and 3 bases had no gene match.

The chain employs TRBV3-1 (or the pseudogene TRBV3-2) and TRBJ1-5, with 10 positions matching TRBD1. This CDR3 has 15 amino acids. J lost 4 bases, V lost 4 bases, and 4 bases had no gene match. Germline V gene sequence: CDR1 LGHDT, CDR2 YNNKEL (reference sequence). The CDR3 DNA is TGTGCCAGCAGCCCTGGACAGGGGGGGAATCAGCCCCAGCATTTT. It is translated as CASSPGQGGNQPQHF.

The J gene is TRBJ1-1, the V gene TRBV5-1; D is undetermined. The CDR3 totals 14 residues. From germline, CDR1 is SGHRS and CDR2 YFSETQ. V gave up 0 bases and J gave up 1 base, with 7 bases separating them. The CDR3 DNA reads TGCGCCAGCAGCTTGGAGGCGTGGAACACTGAAGCTTTCTTT. This sequence encodes CASSLEAWNTEAFF.

The chain recombines TRBV7-8 with TRBJ2-2; D is undetermined. The CDR3 loop spans 13 amino acids. Germline V gene data show CDR1 as SGHVS and CDR2 as FQNEAQ. V was trimmed by 3 bases and J by 4 bases, leaving 6 bases between them. CDR3 in DNA: TGTGCCAGCAGCTTCAAGGCCACCGGGGAGCTGTTTTTT. Its translation is CASSFKATGELFF.

The chain has TRBV2 and TRBJ2-2; 12 positions match TRBD1. The CDR3 is 17 amino acids. Germline trimming cut 10 bases from V and 4 bases from J; bases unmatched to any gene: 13. Germline-derived CDR1 and CDR2 are SNHLY and FYNNEI. As DNA, the CDR3 is TGTGCCACCCCGGGACAGGGGGCCGTGGCGGGCACCGGGGAGCTGTTTTTT. This codes for CATPGQGAVAGTGELFF. Filled out from reference TRBV2 and TRBJ2-2, the complete variable domain reads EPEVTQTPSHQVTQMGQEVILRCVPISNHLYFYWYRQILGQKVEFLVSFYNNEISEKSEIFDDQFSVERPDGSNFTLKIRSTKLEDSAMYFCATPGQGAVAGTGELFFGEGSRLTVL.

The chain is built from TRBV4-2 and TRBJ1-5; no clear D. Trimming pared 1 base from V and 4 bases from J, leaving 14 bases between. The CDR3 consists of 16 residues. CDR1 LGHNA and CDR2 YNFKEQ come from the germline V gene. In nucleotides, the CDR3 is TGTGCCAGCAGCCAAGTCTCCTCGACGGGAAATCAGCCCCAGCATTTT. This translates into CASSQVSSTGNQPQHF.

V is TRBV24-1 and J is TRBJ1-5; D is unclear. There are 15 residues in the CDR3. The V end was cut by 3 bases, the J end by 4 bases, with 12 bases between. Germline CDR1 is KGHDR and CDR2 is SFDVKD. In DNA form, the CDR3 reads TGTGCCACCAGTGATACCGACCCCGATAATCAGCCCCAGCATTTT. Translating it yields CATSDTDPDNQPQHF.

Only one count was recorded for this clone. One junction end disagrees with the germline gene, perhaps due to a read error. This chain links TRBV7-2 with TRBJ2-4; maybe TRBD1 (5 bases). Germline values: CDR1 SGHTA, CDR2 FQGNSA. CDR3 length: 12 amino acids. CDR3 DNA sequence: TGTGCCAGCAGGTTAGGGGTAGGCATTCAGTACTTC. Its translation: CASRLGVGIQYF.

The DNA of the CDR3 is TGTGCCAGTAGTATAGACAACAGGGTTTTTAGCAATCAGCCCCAGCATTTT. Protein product: CASSIDNRVFSNQPQHF. This rearrangement joins TRBV19 to TRBJ1-5, with a tentative D call TRBD1 (6 bases). Germline-derived CDR1 and CDR2 are LNHDA and SQIVND (reference sequence). Trimming stripped 0 bases from V and 0 bases from J, with 12 bases between. The CDR3 runs to 17 residues.

In its sample, this clone was seen once. V is TRBV5-1 and J is TRBJ1-4; D unclear. V lost 4 bases and J 7 bases, leaving 8 bases between the germline ends. Looked up from germline, CDR1 is SGHRS and CDR2 is YFSETQ. CDR3 size: 12 residues. CDR3 nucleotide sequence: TGCGCCAGCAGCCCATTGGGTGAAAAACTGTTTTTT. It encodes CASSPLGEKLFF.

This clone appeared a single time. The J gene is TRBJ2-3, the V gene TRBV19, with TRBD2 matching over 12 bases. Germline CDR1 is LNHDA and CDR2 is SQIVND (reference sequence). Germline trimming cut 4 bases from V and 1 base from J; bases unmatched to any gene: 6. This CDR3 has 17 amino acids. The CDR3 DNA is TGTGCCAGTAGTACCCTAGCGGGGGGGCGTGGCACAGATACGCAGTATTTT. The encoded protein is CASSTLAGGRGTDTQYF.

The rearrangement uses TRBV6-1 and TRBJ2-7, with D tentatively TRBD2 (6 bases). CDR1 and CDR2 from the germline V gene are MNHNS and SASEGT. The CDR3 covers 14 residues. The DNA for the CDR3 is TGTGCCAGCAGCGAAGCGCCCGGGGGCTACGAGCAGTACGTC. As protein: CASSEAPGGYEQYV.

The V gene is TRBV12-3 or TRBV12-4, the J gene TRBJ1-2; perhaps TRBD1 as D (5 bases). V lost 11 bases, J lost 0 bases, and 10 bases lay in between. The CDR3 length is 12 residues. This chain's CDR3 is CAAGHPNYGYTF. CDR3 sequence (DNA): TGTGCCGCAGGACACCCTAACTATGGCTACACCTTC.

In DNA, the CDR3 is TGTGCCATCGGGGGGGATGGCTACACCTTC. Protein product: CAIGGDGYTF. The chain couples TRBV10-3 to TRBJ1-2; weak D call: TRBD1 (5 bases). V was pared by 8 bases and J by 6 bases, with 7 bases between. The CDR3 is 10 residues long. Germline V CDR1 and CDR2: ENHRY, SYGVKD.

The rearrangement links TRBV9 to TRBJ2-1, with D perhaps TRBD1 or TRBD2 (6 bases each). V was trimmed by 0 bases and J by 8 bases, leaving 15 bases between them. Germline CDR1 SGDLS, CDR2 YYNGEE. The CDR3 is made up of 15 amino acids. The CDR3: CASSVAGGRGDEQFF. The CDR3 DNA reads as TGTGCCAGCAGCGTAGCCGGGGGCCGTGGGGATGAGCAGTTCTTC.

This clone appeared a few times. The chain couples TRBV5-1 to TRBJ1-2, with D perhaps TRBD1 (6 bases). CDR1 and CDR2 (germline): SGHRS, YFSETQ. V lost 5 bases to trimming and J lost 4 bases, with 15 bases between them. The CDR3 is 14 residues long. CDR3 region: CASSLTGSSYGYTF. As DNA, the CDR3 is TGCGCCAGCAGTCTCACAGGGTCTAGCTATGGCTACACCTTC.

The chain recombines TRBV18 with TRBJ2-3; the match to TRBD2 covers 11 bases. Germline V gene lookup returns CDR1 KGHSH and CDR2 LQKENI. Germline trimming cut 3 bases from V and 6 bases from J; bases unmatched to any gene: 8. The CDR3 is made up of 16 amino acids. The CDR3 spells CASSPVIAGGMDTQYF. The CDR3 nucleotides read TGTGCCAGCTCACCGGTCATAGCGGGGGGGATGGATACGCAGTATTTT.

The chain is built from TRBV7-8 and TRBJ1-2; unclear D gene. The CDR3 runs to 15 residues. Germline V gene lookup returns CDR1 SGHVS and CDR2 FQNEAQ. Trimming took 5 bases from V and 6 from J, leaving 19 bases between them. This CDR3 is CASSPGRSGRDGYTF. The CDR3, as DNA: TGTGCCAGCAGCCCAGGTCGTTCTGGAAGGGATGGCTACACCTTC.

This clone was picked up one time. V usage is TRBV5-8 and J usage is TRBJ1-5, with D uncertain. CDR3 length: 13 residues. Trimming pared 4 bases from V and 3 bases from J, leaving 8 bases between. CDR1 and CDR2 from the germline V gene are SGHTS and YDEGEE. The CDR3 DNA reads as TGTGCCAGCAGCATACAGCCCAATCAGCCCCAGCATTTT. Its protein is CASSIQPNQPQHF.

The V and J genes are TRBV5-6 and TRBJ1-4; D gene unclear. The CDR3 has 16 residues. The germline V gene encodes CDR1 SGHDT and CDR2 YYEEEE. V was clipped by 2 bases and J by 0 bases, with 11 bases between them. The CDR3 loop reads CASSFRQDATNEKLFF. The DNA of the CDR3 is TGTGCCAGCAGCTTCAGGCAGGATGCAACTAATGAAAAACTGTTTTTT.